This T cell receptor beta chain was sequenced in a study of identical twins. The sample holds many counts of this clonotype. Template switching supplied a universal primer site; unique molecular identifiers were carried on the cDNA. In TCRdb, the 5' RACE reads were re-called with MiXCR into one record per CDR3 protein. Among 410,000 or so distinct CDR3 sequences listed, roughly 20% were seen once. Between the trimmed V and J ends, which lost 3 bases and 3 bases, there was a span of 12 bases. This CDR3 has 14 residues. Germline V gene lookup returns CDR1 MDHEN and CDR2 SYDVKM. The sample comprised naive T cells sorted from blood. The chain uses TRBV28 and TRBJ2-7, with D maybe TRBD1 (5 bases). The clonotype comes from a man between 45 and 60 years old in good health. The CDR3, as DNA: TGTGCCAGCAGTTTGACCGACAGTCTCTACGAGCAGTACTTC. It specifies CASSLTDSLYEQYF.